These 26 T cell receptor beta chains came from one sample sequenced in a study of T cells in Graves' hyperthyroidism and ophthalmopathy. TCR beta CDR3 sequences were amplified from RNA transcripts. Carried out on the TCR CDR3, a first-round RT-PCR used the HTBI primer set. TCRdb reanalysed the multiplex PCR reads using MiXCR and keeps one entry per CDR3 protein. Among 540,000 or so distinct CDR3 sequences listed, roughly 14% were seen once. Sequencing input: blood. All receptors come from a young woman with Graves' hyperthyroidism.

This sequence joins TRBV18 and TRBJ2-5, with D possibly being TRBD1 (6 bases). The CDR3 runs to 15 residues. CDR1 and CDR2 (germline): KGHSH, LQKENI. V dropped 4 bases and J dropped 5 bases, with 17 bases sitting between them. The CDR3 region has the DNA TGTGCCAGCTCACACGATAAACAGGGTAGGGAGACCCAGTACTTC. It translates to CASSHDKQGRETQYF.

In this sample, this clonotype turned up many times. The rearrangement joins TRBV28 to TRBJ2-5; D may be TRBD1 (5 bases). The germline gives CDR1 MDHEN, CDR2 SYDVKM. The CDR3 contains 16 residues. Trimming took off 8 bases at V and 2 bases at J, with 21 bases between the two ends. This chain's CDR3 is CASRYRRGRAQETQYF. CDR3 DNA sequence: TGTGCCAGCCGATATCGAAGGGGCAGGGCGCAAGAGACCCAGTACTTC.

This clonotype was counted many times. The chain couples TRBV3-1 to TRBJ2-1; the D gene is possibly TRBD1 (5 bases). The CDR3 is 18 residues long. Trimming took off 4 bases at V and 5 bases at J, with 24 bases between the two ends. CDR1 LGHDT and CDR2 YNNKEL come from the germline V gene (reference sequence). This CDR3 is CASSPGPEWWEGDNEQFF. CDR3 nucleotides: TGTGCCAGCAGCCCAGGGCCAGAGTGGTGGGAAGGGGACAATGAGCAGTTCTTC.

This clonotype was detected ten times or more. The CDR3 region is CASKIGELVNGYTF. For the CDR3, the DNA is TGTGCCTCAAAGATTGGGGAATTGGTAAATGGCTACACCTTC. The chain joins TRBV10-3 to TRBJ1-2; unclear D gene. The V end was cut by 11 bases, the J end by 6 bases, with 22 bases between. This CDR3 has 14 residues. Germline CDR1 ENHRY, CDR2 SYGVKD.

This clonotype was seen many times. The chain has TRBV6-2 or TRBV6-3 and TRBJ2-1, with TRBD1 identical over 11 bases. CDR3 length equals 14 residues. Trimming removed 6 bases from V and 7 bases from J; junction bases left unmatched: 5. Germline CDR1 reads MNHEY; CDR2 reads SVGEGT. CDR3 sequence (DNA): TGTGCCAGCAGGGAGGACAGGGGGCGTAATGAGCAGTTCTTC. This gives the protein CASREDRGRNEQFF.

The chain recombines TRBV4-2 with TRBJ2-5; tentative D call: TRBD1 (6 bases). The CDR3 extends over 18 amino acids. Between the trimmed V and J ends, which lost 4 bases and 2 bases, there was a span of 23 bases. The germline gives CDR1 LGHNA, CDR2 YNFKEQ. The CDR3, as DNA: TGTGCCAGCAGCCGAGGACAGACGTCCAGACCTTGGCAAGAGACCCAGTACTTC. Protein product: CASSRGQTSRPWQETQYF.

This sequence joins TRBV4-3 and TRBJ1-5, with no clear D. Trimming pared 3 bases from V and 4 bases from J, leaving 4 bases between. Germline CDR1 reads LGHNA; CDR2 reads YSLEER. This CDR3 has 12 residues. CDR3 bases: TGCGCCAGCAGCCACGTTAATCAGCCCCAGCATTTT. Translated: CASSHVNQPQHF.

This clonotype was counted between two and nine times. Written as DNA, the CDR3 is TGTGCCAGCAGCGTACCTAGCGGAGGGGGGTTTGATGAGCAGTTCTTC. Translating gives CASSVPSGGGFDEQFF. The V and J genes are TRBV9 and TRBJ2-1, with D possibly TRBD2 on 7 matching bases. The CDR3 loop spans 16 amino acids. The germline V and J ends were trimmed by 1 base and 8 bases, with 19 bases remaining between them. Germline CDR1 and CDR2: SGDLS and YYNGEE.

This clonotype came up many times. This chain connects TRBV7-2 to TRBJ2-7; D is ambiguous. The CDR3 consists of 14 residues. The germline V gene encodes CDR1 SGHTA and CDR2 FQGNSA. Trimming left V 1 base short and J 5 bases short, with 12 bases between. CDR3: CASSLGAESHEQYF. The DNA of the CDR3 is TGTGCCAGCAGCTTAGGGGCAGAGTCCCACGAGCAGTACTTC.

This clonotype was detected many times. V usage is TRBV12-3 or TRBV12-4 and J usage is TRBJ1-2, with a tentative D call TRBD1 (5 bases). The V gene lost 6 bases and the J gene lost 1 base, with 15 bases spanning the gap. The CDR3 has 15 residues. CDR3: CASSPGQTVNYGYTF. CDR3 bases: TGTGCCAGCAGCCCCGGCCAGACAGTTAACTATGGCTACACCTTC.

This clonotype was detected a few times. CDR3: CSAGALKGSYNEQFF. CDR3 bases: TGCAGTGCCGGGGCCCTCAAGGGCTCCTACAATGAGCAGTTCTTC. V gene TRBV20-1 combines with J gene TRBJ2-1; D is perhaps TRBD1 or TRBD2 (5 bases each). Looked up from germline, CDR1 is DFQATT and CDR2 is SNEGSKA (reference sequence). The V end was cut by 6 bases, the J end by 0 bases, with 15 bases between. This CDR3 contains 15 residues.

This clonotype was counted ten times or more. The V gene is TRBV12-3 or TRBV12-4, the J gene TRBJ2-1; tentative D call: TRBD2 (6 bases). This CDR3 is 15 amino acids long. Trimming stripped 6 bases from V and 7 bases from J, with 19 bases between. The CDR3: CASRSRRATGNEQFF. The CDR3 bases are TGTGCCAGCAGGTCCCGGAGGGCCACGGGGAATGAGCAGTTCTTC.

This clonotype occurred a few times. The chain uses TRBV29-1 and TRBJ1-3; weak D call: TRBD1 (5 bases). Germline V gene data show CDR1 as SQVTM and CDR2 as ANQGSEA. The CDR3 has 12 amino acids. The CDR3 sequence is CSGTDTGNTIYF. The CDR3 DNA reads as TGCAGTGGGACGGATACTGGAAACACCATATATTTT.

The DNA of the CDR3 is TGTGCCAGCAGTGCTCCTAGCGGTAGCACAGATACGCAGTATTTT. It is translated as CASSAPSGSTDTQYF. The chain joins TRBV6-1 to TRBJ2-3, with 7 bases aligning to TRBD2. Looked up from germline, CDR1 is MNHNS and CDR2 is SASEGT. J gave up 0 bases and V 4 bases, and 4 bases lay outside the gene matches. The CDR3 loop spans 15 amino acids.

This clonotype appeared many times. In nucleotides, the CDR3 is TGTGCCAGCAGCCGAGCGGGAGGGCCGGGCTACAATGAGCAGTTCTTC. Its translation: CASSRAGGPGYNEQFF. The chain employs TRBV7-2 and TRBJ2-1; 10 positions match TRBD2. CDR1 is SGHTA, CDR2 FQGNSA, per germline. J was trimmed by 3 bases and V by 5 bases; bases with no gene match: 7. The length of the CDR3 is 16 residues.

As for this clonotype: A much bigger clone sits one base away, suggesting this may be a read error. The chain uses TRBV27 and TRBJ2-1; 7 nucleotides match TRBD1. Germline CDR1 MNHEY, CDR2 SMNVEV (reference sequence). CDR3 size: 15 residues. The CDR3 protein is CAGSFALAGGNEQFF. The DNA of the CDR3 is TGTGCCGGCAGTTTTGCCCTAGCAGGGGGCAATGAGCAGTTCTTC.

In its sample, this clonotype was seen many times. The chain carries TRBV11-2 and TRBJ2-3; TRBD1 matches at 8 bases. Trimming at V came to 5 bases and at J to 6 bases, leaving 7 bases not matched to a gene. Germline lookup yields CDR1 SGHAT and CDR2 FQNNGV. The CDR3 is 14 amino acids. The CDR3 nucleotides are TGTGCCAGCAGCCCGACAGGGGTTTTCGATACGCAGTATTTT. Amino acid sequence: CASSPTGVFDTQYF.

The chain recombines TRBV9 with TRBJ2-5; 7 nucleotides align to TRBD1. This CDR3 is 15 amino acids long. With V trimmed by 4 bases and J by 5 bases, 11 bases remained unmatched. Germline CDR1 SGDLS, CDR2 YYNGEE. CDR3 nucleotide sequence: TGTGCCAGCAGCTCCGGAGTTCTAGGGGGCGAGACCCAGTACTTC. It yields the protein CASSSGVLGGETQYF. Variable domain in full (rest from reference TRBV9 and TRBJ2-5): DSGVTQTPKHLITATGQRVTLRCSPRSGDLSVYWYQQSLDQGLQFLIQYYNGEERAKGNILERFSAQQFPDLHSELNLSSLELGDSALYFCASSSGVLGGETQYFGPGTRLLVL.

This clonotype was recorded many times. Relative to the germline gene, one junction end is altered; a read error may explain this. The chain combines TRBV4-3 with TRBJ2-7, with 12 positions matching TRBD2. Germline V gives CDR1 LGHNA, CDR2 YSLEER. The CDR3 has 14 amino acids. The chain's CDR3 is CASSQTSGSYEQYF. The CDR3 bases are TGTGCCAGCAGTCAGACTAGCGGGAGCTACGAGCAGTACTTC.

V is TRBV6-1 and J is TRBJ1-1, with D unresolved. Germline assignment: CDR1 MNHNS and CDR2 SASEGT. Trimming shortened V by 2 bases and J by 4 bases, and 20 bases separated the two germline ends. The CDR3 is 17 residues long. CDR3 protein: CASSETAASPYSTEAFF. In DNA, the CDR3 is TGTGCCAGCAGTGAAACGGCAGCATCTCCATACAGCACTGAAGCTTTCTTT.

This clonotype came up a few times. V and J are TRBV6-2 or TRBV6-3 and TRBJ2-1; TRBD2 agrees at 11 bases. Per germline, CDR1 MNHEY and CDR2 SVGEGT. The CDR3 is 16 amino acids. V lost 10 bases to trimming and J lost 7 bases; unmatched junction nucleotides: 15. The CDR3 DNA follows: TGTGCCACCCAAAGAAGGGGACTAGCGGAACCTAATGAGCAGTTCTTC. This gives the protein CATQRRGLAEPNEQFF.

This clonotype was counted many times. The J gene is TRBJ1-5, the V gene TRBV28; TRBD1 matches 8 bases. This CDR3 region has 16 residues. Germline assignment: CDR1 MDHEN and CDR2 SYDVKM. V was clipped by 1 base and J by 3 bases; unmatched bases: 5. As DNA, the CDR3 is TGTGCCAGCAGTTTATTCCAGGGGGCGCCCAATCAGCCCCAGCATTTT. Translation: CASSLFQGAPNQPQHF.

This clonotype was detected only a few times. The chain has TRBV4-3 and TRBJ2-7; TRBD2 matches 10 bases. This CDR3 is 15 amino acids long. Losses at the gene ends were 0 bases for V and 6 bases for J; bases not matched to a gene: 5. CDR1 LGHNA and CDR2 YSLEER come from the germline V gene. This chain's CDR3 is CASSQDLAGGFEQYF. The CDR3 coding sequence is TGCGCCAGCAGCCAAGATTTAGCGGGAGGTTTCGAGCAGTACTTC.

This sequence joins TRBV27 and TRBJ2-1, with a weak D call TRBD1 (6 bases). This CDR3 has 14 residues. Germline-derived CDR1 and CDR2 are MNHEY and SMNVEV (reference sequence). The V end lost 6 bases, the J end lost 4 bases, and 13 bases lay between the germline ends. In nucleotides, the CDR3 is TGTGCCAGCAGAACCGGGACACCTTACAATGAGCAGTTCTTC. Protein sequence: CASRTGTPYNEQFF.

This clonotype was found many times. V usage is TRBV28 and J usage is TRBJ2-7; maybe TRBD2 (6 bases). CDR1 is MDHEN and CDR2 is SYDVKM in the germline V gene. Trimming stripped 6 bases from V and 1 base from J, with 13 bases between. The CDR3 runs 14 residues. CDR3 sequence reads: CASRERAMSYEQYF. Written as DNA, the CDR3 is TGTGCCAGCAGAGAGCGGGCGATGTCCTACGAGCAGTACTTC.

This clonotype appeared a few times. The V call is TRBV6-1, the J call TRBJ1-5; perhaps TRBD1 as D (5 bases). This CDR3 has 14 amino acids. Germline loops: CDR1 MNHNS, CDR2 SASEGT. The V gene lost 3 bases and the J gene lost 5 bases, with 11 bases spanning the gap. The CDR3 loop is CASSDSDNYQPQHF. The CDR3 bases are TGTGCCAGCAGTGATTCGGACAATTATCAGCCCCAGCATTTT.